These 21 T cell receptor beta chains share one sample of origin, sequenced in a study of T cells in Graves' hyperthyroidism and ophthalmopathy. RNA transcripts yielded amplified TCR beta CDR3 regions. The study used the HTBI primer set for a first-round RT-PCR of the TCR CDR3. TCRdb reprocessed the multiplex PCR reads with MiXCR, giving one entry per CDR3 protein. The sample comprises 350,000 to 500,000 distinct CDR3 sequences, roughly 13% of which are singletons, and more than 4.5% rests with the top ten. Sequenced sample: blood. All receptors come from a young woman with Graves' hyperthyroidism.

The chain uses TRBV20-1 and TRBJ2-1; 7 bases map to TRBD2. The CDR3 has 14 amino acids. The V segment lost 6 bases and the J segment 6 bases; nucleotides outside the gene matches: 11. The germline CDR1 and CDR2 sequences are DFQATT and SNEGSKA (reference sequence). For the CDR3, the DNA is TGCAGTGCCGCTTTGGCGGGAGACCGCAATGAGCAGTTCTTC. Translation gives CSAALAGDRNEQFF.

This clonotype was detected ten times or more. The V gene is TRBV7-8, the J gene TRBJ1-2; D is perhaps TRBD1 (5 bases). The germline CDR1 and CDR2 sequences are SGHVS and FQNEAQ. Between the trimmed V and J ends, which lost 5 bases and 8 bases, there was a span of 15 bases. The CDR3 is made up of 13 amino acids. The CDR3 reads CASSLTGSGGYTF. The DNA of the CDR3 is TGTGCCAGCAGCCTCACAGGCTCAGGGGGCTACACCTTC.

This chain joins TRBV28 and TRBJ2-6, with D unclear. Deletions cut 1 base from V and 4 bases from J, with 11 bases between. The CDR3 spans 16 residues. The germline V gene has CDR1 MDHEN and CDR2 SYDVKM. CDR3 sequence reads: CASSLFGQSGANVLTF. DNA for the CDR3: TGTGCCAGCAGTTTATTCGGGCAGTCCGGGGCCAACGTCCTGACTTTC.

In its sample, this clonotype was seen a few times. A much larger clone sits a single nucleotide away, making a read error possible. The rearrangement joins TRBV11-2 to TRBJ1-1; D might be TRBD1 (5 bases). This CDR3 is built from 16 residues. CDR1 is SGHAT and CDR2 is FQNNGV in the germline V gene. The CDR3 region is CASRKGGASMNTEASF. DNA for the CDR3: TGTGCCAGCAGGAAAGGAGGGGCCTCCATGAACACTGAAGCTTCCTTT. The full variable domain, completed using reference TRBV11-2 and TRBJ1-1, is EAGVAQSPRYKIIEKRQSVAFWCNPISGHATLYWYQQILGQGPKLLIQFQNNGVVDDSQLPKDRFSAERLKGVDSTLKIQPAKLEDSAVYLCASRKGGASMNTEASFGQGTRLTVV.

The sample holds many counts of this clonotype. J is TRBJ1-5 and V is TRBV28; D is possibly TRBD1 (5 bases). The germline gives CDR1 MDHEN, CDR2 SYDVKM. This CDR3 contains 12 residues. V gave up 6 bases and J gave up 6 bases, with 9 bases separating them. CDR3 sequence: CASRGQAQPQHF. CDR3 nucleotide sequence: TGTGCCAGCAGGGGGCAGGCTCAGCCCCAGCATTTT. The whole variable domain, filled in from reference TRBV28 and TRBJ1-5, reads DVKVTQSSRYLVKRTGEKVFLECVQDMDHENMFWYRQDPGLGLRLIYFSYDVKMKEKGDIPEGYSVSREKKERFSLILESASTNQTSMYLCASRGQAQPQHFGDGTRLSIL.

A few counts support this clonotype. V gene TRBV10-2 combines with J gene TRBJ2-2; 7 bases map to TRBD2. The ends lost 5 bases at V and 6 bases at J; junction bases unmatched: 24. The CDR3 loop spans 20 amino acids. Germline loops: CDR1 WSHSY, CDR2 SAAADI. The CDR3 spells CASSPNPRLANSVGAGELFF. The CDR3 DNA reads as TGCGCCAGCAGTCCTAACCCCCGACTAGCTAATAGCGTCGGGGCCGGGGAGCTGTTTTTT.

The genes are TRBV12-3 or TRBV12-4 and TRBJ2-2, with 14 bases aligning to TRBD2. Germline trimming cut 6 bases from V and 3 bases from J; bases unmatched to any gene: 3. The CDR3 has 16 amino acids. The chain's CDR3 is CASRRGLAGDTGELFF. CDR3 sequence (DNA): TGTGCCAGCAGAAGGGGACTAGCGGGAGACACCGGGGAGCTGTTTTTT.

The chain recombines TRBV28 with TRBJ2-7, with TRBD2 as a possible D gene (7 bases). Germline V gene data show CDR1 as MDHEN and CDR2 as SYDVKM. CDR3 size: 16 residues. V was cut by 5 bases and J by 4 bases, with 21 bases left in between. The CDR3 sequence is CASSTSLGGAHYEQYF. CDR3 nucleotides: TGTGCCAGCAGTACCTCGCTGGGGGGGGCGCATTACGAGCAGTACTTC.

This clonotype was detected ten times or more. The rearrangement joins TRBV2 to TRBJ1-4, with 7 bases identical to TRBD1. Unmatched junction bases numbered 10, after V lost 5 bases and J lost 7 bases. Germline CDR1 and CDR2: SNHLY and FYNNEI. CDR3 length equals 15 residues. The DNA of the CDR3 is TGTGCCAGCAGTCCGAGAGGACAGGAGGGTGAAAAACTGTTTTTT. Translating gives CASSPRGQEGEKLFF.

The rearrangement joins TRBV7-2 to TRBJ1-2, with TRBD1 matching 8 bases. The CDR3 spans 17 residues. V shed 2 bases and J 5 bases; nucleotides not matched to a gene: 13. Per germline, CDR1 SGHTA and CDR2 FQGNSA. DNA of the CDR3: TGTGCCAGCAGCTTAAGGGGGCAGGGGGCCTTGAATTATGGCTACACCTTC. Amino acids: CASSLRGQGALNYGYTF.

The rearrangement joins TRBV3-1 to TRBJ2-3; 8 nucleotides agree with TRBD2. The V gene's germline CDR1 is LGHDT and CDR2 YNNKEL (reference sequence). The CDR3 covers 15 residues. The trim removed 2 bases at V and 3 bases at J, leaving 4 bases unmatched. CDR3 residues: CASSQPGGGTDTQYF. For the CDR3, the DNA is TGTGCCAGCAGCCAACCGGGAGGGGGTACAGATACGCAGTATTTT.

This clonotype was counted a few times. The chain joins TRBV4-3 to TRBJ2-2; 10 nucleotides align to TRBD2. Germline-derived CDR1 and CDR2 are LGHNA and YSLEER. Losses at the gene ends were 6 bases for V and 1 base for J; bases not matched to a gene: 5. The length of the CDR3 is 16 residues. The CDR3 coding sequence is TGCGCCAGCAGTGGAATAGCGGGAGGGAACACCGGGGAGCTGTTTTTT. Translation gives CASSGIAGGNTGELFF.

This clonotype came up a few times. The J gene is TRBJ1-1, the V gene TRBV19, with 8 bases that match TRBD1. Germline loops: CDR1 LNHDA, CDR2 SQIVND (reference sequence). The trim removed 5 bases at V and 3 bases at J, leaving 8 bases unmatched. CDR3 size: 15 residues. CDR3 nucleotide sequence: TGTGCCAGTAGTGTTAGACAGGGGCTGTACACTGAAGCTTTCTTT. Translating gives CASSVRQGLYTEAFF.

This clonotype was picked up many times. The V call is TRBV6-5, the J call TRBJ2-7; D is unclear. Germline CDR1 MNHEY, CDR2 SVGAGI. This CDR3 region has 15 residues. Trimming removed 0 bases at V and 0 bases at J, with 9 bases between. As DNA, the CDR3 is TGTGCCAGCAGTTACTCCGGTGCCCGCTCCTACGAGCAGTACTTC. The encoded protein is CASSYSGARSYEQYF.

J is TRBJ1-1 and V is TRBV5-4; D remains ambiguous. CDR3 length: 13 residues. Trimming took 3 bases from V and 6 from J, leaving 12 bases between them. Germline CDR1 reads SGHNT; CDR2 reads YYREEE (reference sequence). The CDR3 DNA reads as TGTGCCAGCAGCTCGCGGCAGTCATCTGAAGCTTTCTTT. Translating gives CASSSRQSSEAFF.

The chain employs TRBV25-1 and TRBJ1-6; D is ambiguous. Germline CDR1 reads MGHDK; CDR2 reads SYGVNS. The length of the CDR3 is 15 residues. V was cut by 1 base and J by 6 bases, with 10 bases left in between. CDR3 nucleotides: TGTGCCAGCAGTGAATCCAGGCACTCTAATTCACCCCTCCACTTT. The encoded protein is CASSESRHSNSPLHF.

The chain is built from TRBV7-9 and TRBJ2-1; D is possibly TRBD1 (5 bases). Germline CDR1 and CDR2: SEHNR and FQNEAQ (reference sequence). The V gene lost 5 bases and the J gene lost 0 bases, with 17 bases spanning the gap. The CDR3 is made up of 17 amino acids. Written as DNA, the CDR3 is TGTGCCAGCAGCCCCCCCCCAGGGCCCAGCTCCTACAATGAGCAGTTCTTC. Translating it yields CASSPPPGPSSYNEQFF.

This sequence joins TRBV6-5 and TRBJ2-6, with D maybe TRBD2 (5 bases). Per the germline V gene, CDR1 is MNHEY and CDR2 is SVGAGI. This CDR3 has 16 residues. Trimming removed 0 bases from V and 0 bases from J, with 6 bases in between. CDR3 region: CASSYSLGSGANVLTF. The CDR3 DNA follows: TGTGCCAGCAGTTACTCACTAGGCTCTGGGGCCAACGTCCTGACTTTC.

This clonotype was seen more than once but under ten times. This chain connects TRBV28 to TRBJ1-3; 7 bases align to TRBD1. The V and J ends lost 4 bases and 0 bases, in that order; junction bases with no gene match: 6. The germline gives CDR1 MDHEN, CDR2 SYDVKM. CDR3 length: 16 residues. CDR3 sequence reads: CASSSYRGYSGNTIYF. In nucleotides, the CDR3 is TGTGCCAGCAGTTCCTACAGGGGTTACTCTGGAAACACCATATATTTT.

The chain uses TRBV6-2 or TRBV6-3 and TRBJ2-1; no reliable D call. The germline V gene encodes CDR1 MNHEY and CDR2 SVGEGT. CDR3 length: 12 residues. Trimming removed 5 bases at V and 3 bases at J, with 5 bases between. Here the CDR3 reads CASSEHYNEQFF. DNA of the CDR3: TGTGCCAGCAGTGAGCACTACAATGAGCAGTTCTTC.

This clonotype turned up a few times. The gene calls are TRBV30 and TRBJ2-2; 7 positions agree with TRBD2. The CDR3 contains 17 residues. After removal of 2 bases from V and 2 bases from J, the junction contained 11 bases not matched to a gene. Germline V gene sequence: CDR1 GTSNPN, CDR2 SVGIG (reference sequence). CDR3 in DNA: TGTGCCTGGAGTCCCCGGCCTAGCGGAGTCAACACCGGGGAGCTGTTTTTT. Protein sequence: CAWSPRPSGVNTGELFF.